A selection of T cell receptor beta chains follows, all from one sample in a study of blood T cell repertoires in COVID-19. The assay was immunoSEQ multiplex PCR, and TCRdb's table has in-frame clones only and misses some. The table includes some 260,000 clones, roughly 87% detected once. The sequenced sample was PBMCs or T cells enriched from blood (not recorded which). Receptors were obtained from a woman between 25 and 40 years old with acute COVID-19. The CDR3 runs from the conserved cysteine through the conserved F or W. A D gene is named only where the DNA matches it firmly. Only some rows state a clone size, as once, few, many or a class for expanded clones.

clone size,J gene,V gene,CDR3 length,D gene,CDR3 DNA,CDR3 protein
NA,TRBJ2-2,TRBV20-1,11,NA,TGCAGTGCGTCCAAGCCCGGGGAGCTGTTTTTT,CSASKPGELFF
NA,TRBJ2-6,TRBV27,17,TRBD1,TGTGCCAGCAGTTTACGAGACAGGGGTGCTGGGGCCAACGTCCTGACTTTC,CASSLRDRGAGANVLTF
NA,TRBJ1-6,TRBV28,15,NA,TGTGCCAGCAGTTTAGCGGGCTTCCATGGCTCACCCCTCCACTTT,CASSLAGFHGSPLHF
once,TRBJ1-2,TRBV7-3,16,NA,TGTGCCAGCCGGAGCCGGGGGGAGGGTGTATCGGATGGCTACACCTTC,CASRSRGEGVSDGYTF
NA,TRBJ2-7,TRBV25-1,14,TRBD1,TGTGCCAGCAGGTTGGGACAGGGGGCCTACGAGCAGTACTTC,CASRLGQGAYEQYF
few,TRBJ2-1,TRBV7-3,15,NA,TGTGCCAGCAGCCCGAGACTAGTCGTCTACAATGAGCAGTTCTTC,CASSPRLVVYNEQFF
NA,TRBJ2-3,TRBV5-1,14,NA,TGCGCCAGCCACCCCGGCGGGACTACAGATACGCAGTATTTT,CASHPGGTTDTQYF
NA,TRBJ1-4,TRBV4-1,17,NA,TGCGCCAGCAGCCAAGATCGGGGTCGGGCTAGTAATGAAAAACTGTTTTTT,CASSQDRGRASNEKLFF
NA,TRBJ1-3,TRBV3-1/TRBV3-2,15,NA,TGTGCCAGCAGCCAAGACGGGGTCTCTGGAAACACCATATATTTT,CASSQDGVSGNTIYF
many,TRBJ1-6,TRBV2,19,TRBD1,TGTGCCAGCAGTGTCGTCATAGGACAGGGTAGCTCCTATAATTCACCCCTCCACTTT,CASSVVIGQGSSYNSPLHF
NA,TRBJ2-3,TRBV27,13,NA,TGTGCCAGCAGTCCTTTCTACACAGATACGCAGTATTTT,CASSPFYTDTQYF
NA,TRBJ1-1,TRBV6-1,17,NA,TGTGCCAGCAGTGAACAGGACACTGGCACGTGGAACACTGAAGCTTTCTTT,CASSEQDTGTWNTEAFF
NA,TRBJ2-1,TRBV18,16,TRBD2,TGTGCCAGCTCACGATCTAGCGGGGGGTCGTACAATGAGCAGTTCTTC,CASSRSSGGSYNEQFF
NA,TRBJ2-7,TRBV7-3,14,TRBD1,TGTGCCAGCAGCCCGGCCGGGACAGAAAACGAGCAGTACTTC,CASSPAGTENEQYF
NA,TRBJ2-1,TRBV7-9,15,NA,TGTGCCAGCAGCTTAGCGGCAGGTGGCTACAATGAGCAGTTCTTC,CASSLAAGGYNEQFF
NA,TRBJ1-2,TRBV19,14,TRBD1,TGTGCCAGTAGTAGGGACAGGGGGTCCTATGGCTACACCTTC,CASSRDRGSYGYTF
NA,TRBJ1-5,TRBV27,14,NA,TGTGCCAGCCGGGGGGGATATAGCAATCAGCCCCAGCATTTT,CASRGGYSNQPQHF
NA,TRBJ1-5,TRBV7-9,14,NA,TGTGCCAGCAGCTTGGCAGGGGGCAATCAGCCCCAGCATTTT,CASSLAGGNQPQHF
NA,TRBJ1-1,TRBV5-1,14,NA,TGCGCCAGCAGCTTTGGGGGGTACGACACTGAAGCTTTCTTT,CASSFGGYDTEAFF
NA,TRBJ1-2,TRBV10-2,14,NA,TGCGCCAGCAGTGAGTCTACAAACAACTATGGCTACACCTTC,CASSESTNNYGYTF
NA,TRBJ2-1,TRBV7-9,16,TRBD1,TGTGCCAGCAGCTTAGGAGACAGGGATCACTACAATGAGCAGTTCTTC,CASSLGDRDHYNEQFF
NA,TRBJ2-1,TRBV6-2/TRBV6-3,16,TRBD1,TGTGCCAGCAGTTGGGGACAGGGGGCTTCCTACAATGAGCAGTTCTTC,CASSWGQGASYNEQFF
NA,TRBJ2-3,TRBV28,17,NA,TGTGCCAGCAGTGGGGACAATCTCGGAGGCGCCACAGATACGCAGTATTTT,CASSGDNLGGATDTQYF
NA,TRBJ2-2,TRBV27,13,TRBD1,TGTGCCAGCAGGACAGGGGCGACCGGGGAGCTGTTTTTT,CASRTGATGELFF
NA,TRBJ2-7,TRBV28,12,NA,TGTGCCAGCAGTCGACAGATCTACGAGCAGTACTTC,CASSRQIYEQYF
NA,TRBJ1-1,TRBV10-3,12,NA,TGTGCCCTCCGCGGGGCGAACACTGAAGCTTTCTTT,CALRGANTEAFF
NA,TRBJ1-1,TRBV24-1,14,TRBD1,TGTGCCACTCGGGACAGGGGGCCCGACACTGAAGCTTTCTTT,CATRDRGPDTEAFF